This T cell receptor (beta chain) was found in a study of CD8 T cells in Susac syndrome. The CDR3 extends over 12 amino acids. V lost 5 bases, J lost 10 bases, and 8 bases stayed unmatched. Germline CDR1 reads GTSNPN; CDR2 reads SVGIG (reference sequence). The RNA input was 0.5 to 1 ug, and it was reverse transcribed with random hexamers. MiXCR, run by TCRdb on the immunoSEQ multiplex PCR reads, gives a single entry per CDR3 protein. The sample lists roughly 190,000 distinct CDR3 sequences, approximately 94% seen once, with 0.1% in the top ten. This receptor was identified in a human donor in good health. The rearrangement links TRBV30 to TRBJ2-1; 7 bases line up with TRBD1. The sample was CD4+ T cells from PBMCs. The CDR3: CAWRPTGQEQFF. The CDR3, as DNA: TGTGCCTGGCGCCCGACAGGGCAAGAGCAGTTCTTC.